A single sample gave rise to the 10 T cell receptor beta chains below, sequenced in a study of T cells after yellow fever vaccination. Each CDR3 protein is one row after TCRdb ran MiXCR on the 5' RACE reads. The table lists about 510,000 distinct CDR3 sequences, 21% of them singletons. This specimen was PBMCs, taken roughly 23 days after the first yellow fever vaccination. The receptor source for this set is a man younger than 35 who received the YFV17D yellow fever vaccine.

This clonotype was counted between two and nine times. This rearrangement joins TRBV4-3 to TRBJ2-3; D may be TRBD1 (6 bases). The CDR3 length is 17 residues. CDR1 is LGHNA, CDR2 YSLEER, per germline. V lost 2 bases and J 4 bases, leaving 19 bases between the germline ends. The CDR3 DNA reads as TGCGCCAGCAGCCAAAATATAGGGGGTTTTGCGGCAGATACGCAGTATTTT. Translating it yields CASSQNIGGFAADTQYF.

The chain combines TRBV5-6 with TRBJ1-2; TRBD1 agrees at 11 bases. Germline values: CDR1 SGHDT, CDR2 YYEEEE. After removal of 4 bases from V and 7 bases from J, the junction contained 9 bases not matched to a gene. This CDR3 is built from 15 residues. The CDR3 DNA sequence: TGTGCCAGCAGCATGAGGACAGGGGGCTATGGTGGCTACACCTTC. Translation: CASSMRTGGYGGYTF.

This clonotype has only a few counts. This chain connects TRBV27 to TRBJ2-3; no clear D. Per the germline V gene, CDR1 is MNHEY and CDR2 is SMNVEV (reference sequence). V dropped 1 base and J dropped 0 bases, with 14 bases sitting between them. The CDR3 has 17 residues. CDR3 sequence (DNA): TGTGCCAGCAGTTTATTGCCCGACCTCTATAGCACAGATACGCAGTATTTT. This gives the protein CASSLLPDLYSTDTQYF.

This clonotype was seen more than once but under ten times. This rearrangement joins TRBV7-3 to TRBJ1-6; a weak D match, TRBD1 (6 bases). With 5 bases removed from V and 6 bases from J, the gap between germline ends came to 8 bases. CDR3 length: 13 residues. Germline V lookup: CDR1 SGHTA, CDR2 FQGTGA. In nucleotides, the CDR3 is TGTGCCAGCAGCCAGGACAGTAATTCACCCCTCCACTTT. Translation: CASSQDSNSPLHF.

This clonotype was seen ten or more times. The chain is built from TRBV28 and TRBJ2-7; D is undetermined. This CDR3 has 15 residues. With 7 bases removed from V and 2 bases from J, the gap between germline ends came to 18 bases. The germline V gene encodes CDR1 MDHEN and CDR2 SYDVKM. CDR3 amino acids: CASTEDVRSTYEQYF. CDR3 DNA: TGTGCCAGCACCGAAGACGTTCGCTCTACCTACGAGCAGTACTTC.

The chain is built from TRBV5-1 and TRBJ2-1; 7 bases match TRBD2. After removal of 2 bases from V and 6 bases from J, the junction contained 2 bases not matched to a gene. The germline V gene encodes CDR1 SGHRS and CDR2 YFSETQ. This CDR3 has 13 residues. In nucleotides, the CDR3 is TGCGCCAGCAGCTTTGGGACTATCAATGAGCAGTTCTTC. This sequence encodes CASSFGTINEQFF.

The chain employs TRBV9 and TRBJ1-2, with a weak D call TRBD1 (5 bases). Trimming left V 0 bases short and J 2 bases short, with 8 bases between. The V gene's germline CDR1 is SGDLS and CDR2 YYNGEE. The CDR3 is 14 amino acids. The DNA of the CDR3 is TGTGCCAGCAGCGTAGGGACACAGAACTATGGCTACACCTTC. Translating it yields CASSVGTQNYGYTF.

This rearrangement joins TRBV20-1 to TRBJ2-5; 7 bases align to TRBD1. The germline V gene has CDR1 DFQATT and CDR2 SNEGSKA (reference sequence). The CDR3 contains 14 residues. With 6 bases clipped from V and 4 bases from J, the junction kept 11 bases outside the gene matches. The DNA of the CDR3 is TGCAGTGCCCCCCCGGACAGGCCGAGAGAGACCCAGTACTTC. This sequence encodes CSAPPDRPRETQYF.

The V and J genes are TRBV5-4 and TRBJ2-5, with 7 nucleotides matching TRBD2. V dropped 4 bases and J dropped 5; count of bases not matched to a gene: 11. The CDR3 consists of 15 residues. Germline V gene sequence: CDR1 SGHNT, CDR2 YYREEE (reference sequence). Written as DNA, the CDR3 is TGTGCCAGCAGCCCAAAGCGGGGTTCATGGGAGACCCAGTACTTC. Amino acids: CASSPKRGSWETQYF.

The J gene is TRBJ2-6, the V gene TRBV15, with D possibly matching TRBD1 (6 bases). There are 17 residues in the CDR3. CDR1 and CDR2 from the germline V gene are LNHNV and YYDKDF (reference sequence). Trimming cost V 5 bases and J 3 bases, with 17 bases left between them. The CDR3 DNA sequence: TGTGCCACCAGCGGAGTACAGGGAAATCGTGGGGCCAACGTCCTGACTTTC. The encoded protein is CATSGVQGNRGANVLTF. Filled out from reference TRBV15 and TRBJ2-6, the complete variable domain reads DAMVIQNPRYQVTQFGKPVTLSCSQTLNHNVMYWYQQKSSQAPKLLFHYYDKDFNNEADTPDNFQSRRPNTSFCFLDIRSPGLGDTAMYLCATSGVQGNRGANVLTFGAGSRLTVL.